The 5 T cell receptor beta chains presented below share a single source sample, sequenced in a study of T cells in localized non-small cell lung cancer. This table comes from immunoSEQ multiplex PCR, and its TCRdb copy is limited to in-frame clones, with some not included. The data show about 45,000 clones, about four fifths seen once. This specimen was peripheral blood mononuclear cells, taken before any cancer treatment. Receptors were obtained from a man aged 40-75 years with stage III lung adenocarcinoma.

V and J are TRBV5-4 and TRBJ2-3; 7 nucleotides align to TRBD1. Trimming removed 1 base from V and 3 bases from J; junction bases left unmatched: 2. CDR1 SGHNT and CDR2 YYREEE come from the germline V gene (reference sequence). CDR3 length: 14 amino acids. CDR3 loop: CASSLTGDTDTQYF. DNA for the CDR3: TGTGCCAGCAGCTTGACAGGGGATACAGATACGCAGTATTTT.

The chain employs TRBV11-2 and TRBJ2-1; possibly TRBD1 for D (6 bases). The ends were cut back, 5 bases at V and 0 bases at J, with 11 bases in the middle. Looked up from germline, CDR1 is SGHAT and CDR2 is FQNNGV. The CDR3 contains 15 residues. CDR3 in amino acids: CASSPDRSSYNEQFF. The CDR3 bases are TGTGCCAGCAGCCCGGACAGAAGCTCCTACAATGAGCAGTTCTTC.

In DNA, the CDR3 is TGTGCCAGCAGTCAAACTAGCGGCGTCCTCTACGAGCAGTACTTC. Its translation is CASSQTSGVLYEQYF. V and J are TRBV27 and TRBJ2-7; 8 nucleotides line up with TRBD2. Trimming took 5 bases from V and 3 from J; bases not matched to a gene: 9. Germline values: CDR1 MNHEY, CDR2 SMNVEV (reference sequence). This CDR3 region has 15 residues.

This chain connects TRBV28 to TRBJ1-5; 11 bases align to TRBD1. The CDR3 loop spans 16 amino acids. Germline-derived CDR1 and CDR2 are MDHEN and SYDVKM. V was clipped by 5 bases and J by 6 bases; unmatched bases: 9. The CDR3 reads CASSVSRTGGGQPQHF. DNA for the CDR3: TGTGCCAGCAGTGTCTCACGGACAGGGGGCGGTCAGCCCCAGCATTTT.

V and J are TRBV18 and TRBJ2-3, with D possibly TRBD1 on 5 matching bases. The V end lost 5 bases, the J end lost 4 bases, and 16 bases lay between the germline ends. The V gene's germline CDR1 is KGHSH and CDR2 LQKENI. This CDR3 is 15 amino acids long. CDR3 coding DNA: TGTGCCAGCTCATCTCAGGGCTTTGATGCAGATACGCAGTATTTT. Protein product: CASSSQGFDADTQYF.